In this sample, the clone carrying this TCR beta chain turned up a few times. Its specificity is not known. These data belong to a study of post-analysis software for immune sequencing data. About the study: Patients had relapsing-remitting, secondary progressive or progressive-relapsing multiple sclerosis; some lacked subtype.

Included in the TCR beta cDNA libraries were unique molecular identifiers. T cells numbering about 0.85 to 10 million yielded 500,000 to 550,000 cDNA molecules. TCRdb re-called the PCR reads with MiXCR, one entry per CDR3 protein. The sample lists over 700,000 distinct CDR3 sequences, roughly 29% seen once, with around 0.56% in the top ten. Overall study findings and caveats: A few TRBV segments (TRBV5-6, TRBV5-1 and TRBV20-1 among them) occurred more frequently in patients than in controls. The study found significantly lower normalized Chao1 diversity in multiple sclerosis patients than in controls.

The V and J ends lost 5 bases and 5 bases respectively, with 9 bases between them. Germline V gene sequence: CDR1 MDHEN, CDR2 SYDVKM. CDR3 length: 13 residues. The sample consisted of blood. The TCR sequence derives from a girl aged 10 to 17 with multiple sclerosis. The V and J genes are TRBV28 and TRBJ2-2; D gene ambiguous. In DNA form, the CDR3 reads TGTGCCAGCAGTACCCTGACGACCGGGGAGCTGTTTTTT. This sequence encodes CASSTLTTGELFF.